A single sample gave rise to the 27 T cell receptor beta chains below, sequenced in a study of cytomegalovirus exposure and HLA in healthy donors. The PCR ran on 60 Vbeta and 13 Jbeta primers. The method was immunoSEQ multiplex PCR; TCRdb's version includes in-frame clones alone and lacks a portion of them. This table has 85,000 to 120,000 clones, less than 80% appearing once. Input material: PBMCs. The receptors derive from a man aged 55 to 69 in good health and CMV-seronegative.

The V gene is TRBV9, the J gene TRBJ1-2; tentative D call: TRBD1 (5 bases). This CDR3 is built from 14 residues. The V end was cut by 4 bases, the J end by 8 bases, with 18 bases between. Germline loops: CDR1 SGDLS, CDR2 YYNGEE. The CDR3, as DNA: TGTGCCAGCAGCCCCGGTTGGGGGGACGGAGGCTACACCTTC. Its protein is CASSPGWGDGGYTF.

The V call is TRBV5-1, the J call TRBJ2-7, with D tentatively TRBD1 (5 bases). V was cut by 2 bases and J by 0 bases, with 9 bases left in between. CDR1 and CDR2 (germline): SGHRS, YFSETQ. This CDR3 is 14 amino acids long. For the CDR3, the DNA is TGCGCCAGCAGCTTCCCGACAGACTCCTACGAGCAGTACGTC. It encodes CASSFPTDSYEQYV.

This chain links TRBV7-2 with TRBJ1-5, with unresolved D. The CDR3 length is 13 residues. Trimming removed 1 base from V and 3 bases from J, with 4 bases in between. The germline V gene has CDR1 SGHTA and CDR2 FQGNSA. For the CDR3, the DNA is TGTGCCAGCAGCTTAGTTTACAATCAGCCCCAGCATTTT. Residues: CASSLVYNQPQHF.

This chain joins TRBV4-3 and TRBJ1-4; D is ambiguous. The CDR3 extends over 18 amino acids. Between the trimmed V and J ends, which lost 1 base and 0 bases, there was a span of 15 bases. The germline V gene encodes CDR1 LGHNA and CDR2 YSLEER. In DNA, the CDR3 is TGCGCCAGCAGCCAAGTTGCACAGAGAACGGCAACTAATGAAAAACTGTTTTTT. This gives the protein CASSQVAQRTATNEKLFF.

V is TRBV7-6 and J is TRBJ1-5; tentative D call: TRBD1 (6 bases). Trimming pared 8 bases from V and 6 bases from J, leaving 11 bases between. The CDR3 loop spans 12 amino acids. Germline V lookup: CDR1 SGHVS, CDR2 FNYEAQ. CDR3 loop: CASGEGVQPQHF. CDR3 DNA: TGTGCCAGCGGCGAGGGGGTTCAGCCCCAGCATTTT.

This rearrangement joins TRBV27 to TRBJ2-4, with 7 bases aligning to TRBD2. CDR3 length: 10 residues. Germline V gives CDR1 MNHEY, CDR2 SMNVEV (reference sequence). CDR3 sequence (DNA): TGTCCAACGGGGGGAGGCATTCAGTACTTC. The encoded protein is CPTGGGIQYF.

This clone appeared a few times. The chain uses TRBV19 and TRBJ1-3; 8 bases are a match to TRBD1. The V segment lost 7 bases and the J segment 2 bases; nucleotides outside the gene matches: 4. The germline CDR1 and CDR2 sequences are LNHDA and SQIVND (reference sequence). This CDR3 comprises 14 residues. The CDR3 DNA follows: TGTGCCAGTAATCAGGGGGCGGCTGGAAACACCATATATTTT. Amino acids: CASNQGAAGNTIYF.

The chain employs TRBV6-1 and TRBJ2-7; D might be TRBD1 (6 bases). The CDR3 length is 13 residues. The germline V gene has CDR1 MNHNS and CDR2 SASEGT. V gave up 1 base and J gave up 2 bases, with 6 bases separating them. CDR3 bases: TGTGCCAGCAGTGAAGAGGGGGCCTACGAGCAGTACTTC. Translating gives CASSEEGAYEQYF.

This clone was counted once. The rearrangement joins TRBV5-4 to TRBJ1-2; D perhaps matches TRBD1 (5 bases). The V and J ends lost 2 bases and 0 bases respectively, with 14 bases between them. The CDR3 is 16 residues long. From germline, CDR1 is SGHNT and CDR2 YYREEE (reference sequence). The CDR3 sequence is CASSFPGSNTNYGYTF. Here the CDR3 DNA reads TGTGCCAGCAGCTTTCCAGGGTCTAATACTAACTATGGCTACACCTTC.

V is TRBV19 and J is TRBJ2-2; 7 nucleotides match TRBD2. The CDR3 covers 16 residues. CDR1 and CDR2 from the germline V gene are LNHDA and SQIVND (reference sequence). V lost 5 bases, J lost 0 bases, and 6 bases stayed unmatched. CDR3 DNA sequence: TGTGCCAGTAGTGCCCTGGGGGGGTCGAACACCGGGGAGCTGTTTTTT. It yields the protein CASSALGGSNTGELFF.

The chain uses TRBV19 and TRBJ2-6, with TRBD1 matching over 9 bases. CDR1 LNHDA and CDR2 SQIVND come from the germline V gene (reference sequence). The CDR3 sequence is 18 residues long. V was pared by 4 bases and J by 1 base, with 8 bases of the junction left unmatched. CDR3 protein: CASSKMGQGLSGANVLTF. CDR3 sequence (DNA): TGTGCCAGTAGTAAAATGGGACAGGGATTATCTGGGGCCAACGTCCTGACTTTC.

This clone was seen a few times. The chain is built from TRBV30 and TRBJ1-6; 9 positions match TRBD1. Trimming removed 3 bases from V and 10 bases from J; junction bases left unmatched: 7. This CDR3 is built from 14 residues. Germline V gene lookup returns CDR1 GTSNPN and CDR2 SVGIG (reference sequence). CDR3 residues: CAWRDRGTGSPLHF. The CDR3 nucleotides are TGTGCCTGGAGGGACAGGGGCACGGGATCACCCCTCCACTTT.

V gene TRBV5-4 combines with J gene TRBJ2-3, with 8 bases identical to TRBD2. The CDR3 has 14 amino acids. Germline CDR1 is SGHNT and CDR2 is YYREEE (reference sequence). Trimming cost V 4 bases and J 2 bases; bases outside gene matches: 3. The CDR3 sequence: CASSRGGSTDTQYF. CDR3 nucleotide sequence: TGTGCCAGCAGCCGGGGGGGTTCCACAGATACGCAGTATTTT.

The DNA for the CDR3 is TGTGCCAGCAGCGTTAGCGGGGGGACCTCCTACAATGAGCAGTTCTTC. Its translation: CASSVSGGTSYNEQFF. The V call is TRBV9, the J call TRBJ2-1, with 10 positions matching TRBD2. CDR1 and CDR2 (germline): SGDLS, YYNGEE. Trimming took 2 bases from V and 0 from J; bases not matched to a gene: 2. CDR3 length: 16 amino acids.

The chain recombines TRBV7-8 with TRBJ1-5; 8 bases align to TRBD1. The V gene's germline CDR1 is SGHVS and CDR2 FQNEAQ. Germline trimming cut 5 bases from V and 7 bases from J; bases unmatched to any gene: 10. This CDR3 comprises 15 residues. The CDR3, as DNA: TGTGCCAGCAGCAAGAAGCAGGGGGCCAGGCAGCCCCAGCATTTT. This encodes CASSKKQGARQPQHF.

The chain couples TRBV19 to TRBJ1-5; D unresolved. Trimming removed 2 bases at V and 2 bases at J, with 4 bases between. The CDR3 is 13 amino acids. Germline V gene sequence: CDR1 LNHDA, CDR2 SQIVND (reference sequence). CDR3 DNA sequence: TGTGCCAGTAGTATAATCGGCAATCAGCCCCAGCATTTT. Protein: CASSIIGNQPQHF.

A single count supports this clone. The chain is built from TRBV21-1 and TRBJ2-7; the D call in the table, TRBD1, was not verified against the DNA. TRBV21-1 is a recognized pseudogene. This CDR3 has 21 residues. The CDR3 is CASSDAFPTGESRPNDYEQYV. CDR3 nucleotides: TGTGCCAGCAGCGACGCCTTCCCGACAGGGGAGTCACGTCCCAACGATTACGAGCAGTACGTC.

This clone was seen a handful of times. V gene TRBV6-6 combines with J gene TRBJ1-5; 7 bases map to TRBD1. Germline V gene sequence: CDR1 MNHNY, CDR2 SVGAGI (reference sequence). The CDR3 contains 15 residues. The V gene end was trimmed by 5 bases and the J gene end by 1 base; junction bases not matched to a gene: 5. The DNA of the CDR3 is TGTGCCAGCAGTACCGACAGGGTAAGCAATCAGCCCCAGCATTTT. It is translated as CASSTDRVSNQPQHF.

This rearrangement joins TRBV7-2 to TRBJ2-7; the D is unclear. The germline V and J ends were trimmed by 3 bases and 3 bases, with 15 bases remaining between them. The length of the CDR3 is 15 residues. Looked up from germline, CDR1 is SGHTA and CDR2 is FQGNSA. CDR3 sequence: CASSFRVAAYYEQYF. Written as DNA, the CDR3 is TGTGCCAGCAGCTTCCGGGTAGCCGCCTACTACGAGCAGTACTTC. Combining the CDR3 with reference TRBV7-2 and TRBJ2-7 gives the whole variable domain GAGVSQSPSNKVTEKGKDVELRCDPISGHTALYWYRQSLGQGLEFLIYFQGNSAPDKSGLPSDRFSAERTGGSVSTLTIQRTQQEDSAVYLCASSFRVAAYYEQYFGPGTRLTVT.

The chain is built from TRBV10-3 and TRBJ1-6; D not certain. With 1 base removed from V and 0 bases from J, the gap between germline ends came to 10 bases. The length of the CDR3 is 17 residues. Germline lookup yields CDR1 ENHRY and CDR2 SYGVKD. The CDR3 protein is CAISEFTDSSYNSPLHF. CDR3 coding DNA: TGTGCCATCAGTGAGTTTACAGATAGCTCCTATAATTCACCCCTCCACTTT.

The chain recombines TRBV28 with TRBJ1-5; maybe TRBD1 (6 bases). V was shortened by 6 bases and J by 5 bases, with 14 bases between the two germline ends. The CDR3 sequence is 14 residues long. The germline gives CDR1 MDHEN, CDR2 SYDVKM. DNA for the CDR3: TGTGCCAGCAGGCCAGGGGAGGGCTATCAGCCCCAGCATTTT. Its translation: CASRPGEGYQPQHF.

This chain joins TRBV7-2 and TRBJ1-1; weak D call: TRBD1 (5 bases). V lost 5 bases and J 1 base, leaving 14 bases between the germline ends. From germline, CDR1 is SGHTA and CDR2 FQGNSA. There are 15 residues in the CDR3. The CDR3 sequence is CASSPRGGTNTEAFF. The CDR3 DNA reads TGTGCCAGCAGCCCCCGGGGAGGGACGAACACTGAAGCTTTCTTT.

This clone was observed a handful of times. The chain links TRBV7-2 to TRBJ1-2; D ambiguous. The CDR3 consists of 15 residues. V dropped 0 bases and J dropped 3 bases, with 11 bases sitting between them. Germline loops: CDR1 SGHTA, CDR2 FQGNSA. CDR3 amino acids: CASSLALFGDYGYTF. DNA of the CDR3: TGTGCCAGCAGCTTAGCGCTTTTTGGAGACTATGGCTACACCTTC.

The CDR3 reads CACSQGRAPGGIKYF. Here the CDR3 DNA reads TGTGCCTGTAGTCAAGGGCGCGCTCCAGGGGGAATTAAGTACTTC. The V and J genes are TRBV30 and TRBJ2-7; 7 bases line up with TRBD1. This CDR3 is built from 15 residues. The V segment lost 6 bases and the J segment 11 bases; nucleotides outside the gene matches: 22. Germline CDR1 reads GTSNPN; CDR2 reads SVGIG (reference sequence).

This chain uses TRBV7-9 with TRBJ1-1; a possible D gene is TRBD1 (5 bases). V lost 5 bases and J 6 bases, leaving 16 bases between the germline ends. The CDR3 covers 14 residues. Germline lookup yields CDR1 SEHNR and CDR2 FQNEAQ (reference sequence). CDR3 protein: CASSQRLSGAEAFF. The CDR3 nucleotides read TGTGCCAGCAGCCAAAGACTGTCGGGGGCTGAAGCTTTCTTT.

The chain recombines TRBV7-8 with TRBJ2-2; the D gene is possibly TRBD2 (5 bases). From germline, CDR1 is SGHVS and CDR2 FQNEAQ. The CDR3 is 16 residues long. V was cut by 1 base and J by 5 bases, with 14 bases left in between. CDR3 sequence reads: CASSLVVSGETGELFF. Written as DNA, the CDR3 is TGTGCCAGCAGCTTAGTCGTCTCTGGGGAGACCGGGGAGCTGTTTTTT.

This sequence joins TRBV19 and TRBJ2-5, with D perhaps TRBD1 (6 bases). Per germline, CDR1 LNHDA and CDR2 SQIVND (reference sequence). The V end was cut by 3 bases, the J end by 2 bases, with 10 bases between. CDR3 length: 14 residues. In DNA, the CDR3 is TGTGCCAGTAGTATCGGACAGATACAAGAGACCCAGTACTTC. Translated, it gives CASSIGQIQETQYF.